This TCR beta chain was sequenced for a study of T cell responses to AZD1222 COVID-19 vaccine. Sequenced by immunoSEQ multiplex PCR; TCRdb stores in-frame clones only, minus some. The sample has about 150,000 clones; roughly nine tenths are singletons. V lost 2 bases and J lost 3, with 11 bases in between. CDR1 and CDR2 (germline): SGDLS, YYNGEE. There are 14 residues in the CDR3. The receptor was derived from an adult in good health. The chain recombines TRBV9 with TRBJ1-1, with D possibly matching TRBD1 (6 bases). This material consisted of peripheral blood, taken on day 0 of AZD1222 vaccination. CDR3 residues: CASSVEGVHTEAFF. CDR3 DNA sequence: TGTGCCAGCAGCGTCGAGGGGGTACACACTGAAGCTTTCTTT. Complete variable domain (other parts from reference TRBV9 and TRBJ1-1): DSGVTQTPKHLITATGQRVTLRCSPRSGDLSVYWYQQSLDQGLQFLIQYYNGEERAKGNILERFSAQQFPDLHSELNLSSLELGDSALYFCASSVEGVHTEAFFGQGTRLTVV.